This TCR beta chain was profiled in a study of beta chain features in type 1 diabetes. Overall study results and limits: Type 1 diabetes patients had moderately but significantly shorter TCRB CDR3s in all four CD4+ subsets.

Expressed TCRB transcripts were sequenced, since all the RNA that had been isolated was reverse transcribed. The assay was immunoSEQ multiplex PCR, and TCRdb's table has in-frame clones only and misses some. The sample holds about 230,000 clones, roughly 17% seen once. Notes on this clone: Its antigen is currently unknown. The same CDR3 is also encoded by other DNA sequences in this sample.

Germline CDR1 SQVTM, CDR2 ANQGSEA. Trimming shortened V by 6 bases and J by 0 bases, and 9 bases separated the two germline ends. The CDR3 contains 12 residues. The sequencing input was naive CD4+ T cells from blood. The clonotype originates from a man aged 30 to 39 with type 1 diabetes. The V and J genes are TRBV29-1 and TRBJ2-7; D not certain. The CDR3 loop is CSVVTGSYEQYF. DNA for the CDR3: TGCAGCGTCGTAACTGGCTCCTACGAGCAGTACTTC.